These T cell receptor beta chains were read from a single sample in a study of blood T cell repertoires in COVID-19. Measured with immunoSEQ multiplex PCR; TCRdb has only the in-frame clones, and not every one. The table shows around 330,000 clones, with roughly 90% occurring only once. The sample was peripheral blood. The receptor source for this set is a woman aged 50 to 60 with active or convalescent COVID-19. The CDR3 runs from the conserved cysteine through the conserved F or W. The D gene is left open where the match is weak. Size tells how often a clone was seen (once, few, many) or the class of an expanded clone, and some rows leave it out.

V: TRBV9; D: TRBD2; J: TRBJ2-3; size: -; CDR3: CASSVDHASGSDTQYF; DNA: TGTGCCAGCAGCGTAGATCATGCTAGCGGATCAGATACGCAGTATTTT
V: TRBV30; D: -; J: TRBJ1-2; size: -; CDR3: CAWSGQVNPYGYTF; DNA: TGTGCCTGGAGTGGACAGGTAAACCCCTATGGCTACACCTTC
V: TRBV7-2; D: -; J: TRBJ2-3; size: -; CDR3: CASSSTAGVGGTDTQYF; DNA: TGTGCCAGCAGCTCGACCGCAGGGGTAGGGGGCACAGATACGCAGTATTTT
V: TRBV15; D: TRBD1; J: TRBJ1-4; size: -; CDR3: CATSRDPQGFDEKLFF; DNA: TGTGCCACCAGCAGAGATCCACAGGGGTTCGATGAAAAACTGTTTTTT
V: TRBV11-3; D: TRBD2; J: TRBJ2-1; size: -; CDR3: CASSHGLAGEIMNEQFF; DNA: TGTGCCAGCAGCCACGGACTAGCGGGGGAAATCATGAATGAGCAGTTCTTC
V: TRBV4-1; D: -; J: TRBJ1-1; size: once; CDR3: CASSHPQTRGTEAFF; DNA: TGCGCCAGCAGCCATCCCCAGACCAGGGGTACTGAAGCTTTCTTT
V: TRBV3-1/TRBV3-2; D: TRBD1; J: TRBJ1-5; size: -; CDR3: CASSLTGADQPQHF; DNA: TGTGCCAGCAGTCTGACAGGGGCCGATCAGCCCCAGCATTTT
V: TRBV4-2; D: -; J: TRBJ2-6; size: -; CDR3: CASSLEGVIAGANVLTF; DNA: TGTGCCAGCAGCCTTGAGGGGGTCATAGCTGGGGCCAACGTCCTGACTTTC
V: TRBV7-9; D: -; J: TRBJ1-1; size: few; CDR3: CASSLDMNTEAFF; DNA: TGTGCCAGCAGCTTAGATATGAACACTGAAGCTTTCTTT
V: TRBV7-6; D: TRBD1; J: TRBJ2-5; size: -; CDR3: CASSLGIGQGAFQETQYF; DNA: TGTGCCAGCAGCTTAGGAATCGGACAGGGGGCATTTCAAGAGACCCAGTACTTC
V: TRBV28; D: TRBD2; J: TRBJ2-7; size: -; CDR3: CASSSGLAGFYEQYF; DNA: TGTGCCAGCAGTTCGGGACTAGCGGGATTTTACGAGCAGTACTTC
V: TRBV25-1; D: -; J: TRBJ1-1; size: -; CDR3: CASSASQGYTEAFF; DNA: TGTGCCAGCAGTGCTAGCCAGGGGTACACTGAAGCTTTCTTT
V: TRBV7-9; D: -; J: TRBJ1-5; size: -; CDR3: CASSLVGSGNQPQHF; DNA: TGTGCCAGCAGCTTAGTTGGAAGCGGCAATCAGCCCCAGCATTTT
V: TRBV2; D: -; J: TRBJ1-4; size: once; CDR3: CASSVRAVFRGNNEKLFF; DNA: TGTGCCAGCAGTGTGCGAGCCGTCTTCCGCGGGAATAATGAAAAACTGTTTTTT
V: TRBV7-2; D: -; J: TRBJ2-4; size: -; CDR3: CASTQTVLAVGAKNIQYF; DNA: TGTGCCAGCACACAGACAGTTCTGGCGGTGGGGGCCAAAAACATTCAGTACTTC
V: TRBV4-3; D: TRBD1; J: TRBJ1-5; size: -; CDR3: CASSPRTGSNQPQHF; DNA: TGCGCCAGCAGCCCCAGGACAGGGAGCAATCAGCCCCAGCATTTT
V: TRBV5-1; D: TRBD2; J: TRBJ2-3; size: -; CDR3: CASSLNGGVTDTQYF; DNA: TGCGCCAGCAGCTTGAACGGGGGGGTAACAGATACGCAGTATTTT
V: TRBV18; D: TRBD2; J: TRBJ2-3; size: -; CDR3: CASSPGTREGTQYF; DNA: TGTGCCAGCTCACCCGGGACTAGGGAGGGTACGCAGTATTTT
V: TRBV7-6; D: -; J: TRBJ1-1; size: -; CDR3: CASSYSTDREAFF; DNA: TGTGCCAGCAGCTATTCGACTGACCGTGAAGCTTTCTTT
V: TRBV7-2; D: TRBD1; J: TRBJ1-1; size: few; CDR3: CASSPWTGSSEAFF; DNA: TGTGCCAGCAGCCCGTGGACAGGGTCTTCCGAAGCTTTCTTT
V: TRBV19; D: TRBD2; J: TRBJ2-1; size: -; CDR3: CASKKREVNEQFF; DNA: TGTGCCAGTAAAAAGCGGGAGGTCAATGAGCAGTTCTTC
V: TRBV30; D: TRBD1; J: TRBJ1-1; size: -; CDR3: CAWSQGGEAFF; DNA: TGTGCCTGGAGTCAGGGGGGCGAAGCTTTCTTT
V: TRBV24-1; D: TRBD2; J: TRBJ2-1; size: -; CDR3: CATSEGTSVNEQFF; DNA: TGTGCCACCAGTGAAGGGACTAGCGTTAATGAGCAGTTCTTC
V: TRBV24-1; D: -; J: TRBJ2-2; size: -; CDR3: CATSDATTGELFF; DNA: TGTGCCACCAGTGATGCTACGACCGGGGAGCTGTTTTTT
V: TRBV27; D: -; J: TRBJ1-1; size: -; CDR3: CASSFREKSTEAFF; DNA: TGTGCCAGCAGTTTCCGGGAGAAGAGCACTGAAGCTTTCTTT
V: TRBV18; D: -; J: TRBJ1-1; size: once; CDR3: CASSPFSGDTEAFF; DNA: TGTGCCAGCTCACCCTTCAGTGGAGACACTGAAGCTTTCTTT
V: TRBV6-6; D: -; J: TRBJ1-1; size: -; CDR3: CASNNREGNTEAFF; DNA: TGTGCCAGCAATAACAGGGAGGGGAACACTGAAGCTTTCTTT
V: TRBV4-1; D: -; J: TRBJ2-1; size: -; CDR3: CASSHRVSGNNEQFF; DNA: TGCGCCAGCAGCCACCGTGTTAGCGGAAACAATGAGCAGTTCTTC
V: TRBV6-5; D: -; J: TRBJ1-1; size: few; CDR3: CASRETLLNTEAFF; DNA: TGTGCCAGCAGGGAGACCTTGCTGAACACTGAAGCTTTCTTT
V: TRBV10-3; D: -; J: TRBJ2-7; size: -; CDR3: CAISEQGNEQYF; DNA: TGTGCCATCAGTGAACAGGGTAACGAGCAGTACTTC
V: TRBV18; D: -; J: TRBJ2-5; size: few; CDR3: CASSLGLQETQYF; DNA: TGTGCCAGCTCACTCGGACTACAAGAGACCCAGTACTTC
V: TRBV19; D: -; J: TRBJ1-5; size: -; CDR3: CASSVGSSGGNQPQHF; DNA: TGTGCCAGTAGTGTAGGGTCTAGTGGTGGCAATCAGCCCCAGCATTTT
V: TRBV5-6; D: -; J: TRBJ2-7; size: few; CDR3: CASSPLGRGYEQYF; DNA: TGTGCCAGCAGCCCACTAGGGCGCGGCTACGAGCAGTACTTC
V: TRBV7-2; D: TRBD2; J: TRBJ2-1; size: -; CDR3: CASSLALAGRGNEQFF; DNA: TGTGCCAGCAGCTTAGCGCTAGCGGGCCGGGGAAATGAGCAGTTCTTC
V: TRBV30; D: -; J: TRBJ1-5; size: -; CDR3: CAWSRLTVNQPQHF; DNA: TGTGCCTGGAGTAGACTGACAGTTAATCAGCCCCAGCATTTT
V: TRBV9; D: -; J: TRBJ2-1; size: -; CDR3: CASSVPQWGVSTHNEQFF; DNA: TGTGCCAGCAGCGTACCCCAGTGGGGGGTGAGCACCCACAATGAGCAGTTCTTC
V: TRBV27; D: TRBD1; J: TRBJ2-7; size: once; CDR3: CASSLRDRGTYEQYF; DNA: TGTGCCAGCAGTTTACGGGACAGGGGGACCTACGAGCAGTACTTC
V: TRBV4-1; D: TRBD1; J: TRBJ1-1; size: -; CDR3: CASSQRGMTGQVGAFF; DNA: TGCGCCAGCAGCCAACGCGGAATGACGGGACAGGTTGGCGCTTTCTTT
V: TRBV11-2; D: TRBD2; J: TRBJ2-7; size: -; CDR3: CASSFAAGDYEQYF; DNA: TGTGCCAGCAGCTTTGCGGCGGGGGACTACGAGCAGTACTTC
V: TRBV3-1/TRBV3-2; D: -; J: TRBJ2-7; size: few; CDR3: CASSQEWAREQYF; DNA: TGTGCCAGCAGCCAAGAGTGGGCCCGCGAGCAGTACTTC
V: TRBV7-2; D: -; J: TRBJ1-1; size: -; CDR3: CASTLWGGENTEAFF; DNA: TGTGCCAGCACCTTATGGGGAGGAGAGAACACTGAAGCTTTCTTT
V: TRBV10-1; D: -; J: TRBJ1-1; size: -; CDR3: CASSESVAEDTEAFF; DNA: TGCGCCAGCAGTGAGTCGGTAGCTGAGGACACTGAAGCTTTCTTT
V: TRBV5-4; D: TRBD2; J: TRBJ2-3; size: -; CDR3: CASSTPGLAATDTQYF; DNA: TGTGCCAGCAGCACGCCCGGACTAGCGGCCACAGATACGCAGTATTTT
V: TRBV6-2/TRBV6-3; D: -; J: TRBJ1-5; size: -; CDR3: CASSLGKNSAGQPQHF; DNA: TGTGCCAGCAGTCTCGGGAAAAATTCGGCGGGTCAGCCCCAGCATTTT
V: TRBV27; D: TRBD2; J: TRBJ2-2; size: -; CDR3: CASSPGLAGPNTGELFF; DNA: TGTGCCAGCAGTCCCGGACTAGCGGGCCCGAACACCGGGGAGCTGTTTTTT
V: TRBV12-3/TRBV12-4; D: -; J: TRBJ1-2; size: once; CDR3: CASRYGTGDGYTF; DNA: TGTGCCAGCAGATACGGGACGGGAGATGGCTACACCTTC
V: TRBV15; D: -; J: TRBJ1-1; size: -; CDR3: CATSRVDSVREAFF; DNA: TGTGCCACCAGCAGAGTAGACAGCGTAAGGGAAGCTTTCTTT
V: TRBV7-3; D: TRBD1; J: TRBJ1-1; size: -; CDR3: CASSFDRATEAFF; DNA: TGTGCCAGCAGCTTTGACAGGGCCACTGAAGCTTTCTTT